The next 22 T cell receptor beta chains were all read from a single sample in a study of ipilimumab plus nivolumab after autologous stem cell transplantation. Produced via immunoSEQ multiplex PCR; TCRdb's table is partial and in-frame only. Among 10,000 to 15,000 clones listed, about 80% were seen once. This specimen consisted of PBMCs, obtained in a trial of ipilimumab plus nivolumab as post-transplant consolidation. All receptors derive from a male donor with diffuse large B-cell lymphoma.

The V and J genes are TRBV28 and TRBJ2-7, with 8 bases identical to TRBD1. This CDR3 has 15 amino acids. Looked up from germline, CDR1 is MDHEN and CDR2 is SYDVKM. The junction had 8 bases not matched to a gene; V was cut back by 7 bases and J by 0 bases. CDR3 in DNA: TGTGCCAGCAAACCCTCCGGGACAGGCTCCTACGAGCAGTACTTC. Translated: CASKPSGTGSYEQYF.

The chain uses TRBV5-1 and TRBJ1-1; 7 bases are shared with TRBD1. This CDR3 has 16 residues. CDR1 is SGHRS, CDR2 YFSETQ, per germline. J was trimmed by 0 bases and V by 3 bases; bases with no gene match: 8. The CDR3 sequence: CASSSQGRDMNTEAFF. The CDR3 nucleotides are TGCGCCAGCAGCTCACAGGGGAGGGATATGAACACTGAAGCTTTCTTT.

In this sample, this clone turned up a few times. This chain joins TRBV4-1 and TRBJ2-5; 7 nucleotides match TRBD1. The CDR3 loop spans 14 amino acids. CDR1 and CDR2 (germline): MGHRA, YSYEKL. V was pared by 4 bases and J by 4 bases, with 6 bases of the junction left unmatched. The CDR3 sequence is CASSPTGAAETQYF. In DNA, the CDR3 is TGCGCCAGCAGCCCTACAGGGGCGGCAGAGACCCAGTACTTC.

CDR3 nucleotides: TGTGCCAGGGCGGACAGGGTCGGCCACGAGCAGTACTTC. This translates into CARADRVGHEQYF. This chain links TRBV21-1 with TRBJ2-7; the table's D gene call, TRBD1, was not cross checked with the DNA. TRBV21-1 is given as a pseudogene. This CDR3 spans 13 amino acids.

This clone has a single count. The rearrangement links TRBV6-6 to TRBJ1-3, with D perhaps matching TRBD1 (6 bases). The CDR3 runs to 16 residues. Per germline, CDR1 MNHNY and CDR2 SVGAGI (reference sequence). V shed 5 bases and J shed 0 bases, with 14 bases lying between them. Here the CDR3 DNA reads TGTGCCAGCAGTAAAGGACAGAGAACCTCTGGAAACACCATATATTTT. Its protein product is CASSKGQRTSGNTIYF.

This chain joins TRBV2 and TRBJ2-7; TRBD1 matches 10 bases. Germline values: CDR1 SNHLY, CDR2 FYNNEI. The CDR3 extends over 13 amino acids. Losses at the gene ends were 2 bases for V and 6 bases for J; bases not matched to a gene: 1. CDR3 nucleotides: TGTGCCAGCAGTGAATGGGACAGGGGCGAGCAGTACTTC. As protein: CASSEWDRGEQYF. The full variable domain, completed using reference TRBV2 and TRBJ2-7, is EPEVTQTPSHQVTQMGQEVILRCVPISNHLYFYWYRQILGQKVEFLVSFYNNEISEKSEIFDDQFSVERPDGSNFTLKIRSTKLEDSAMYFCASSEWDRGEQYFGPGTRLTVT.

The chain couples TRBV2 to TRBJ2-7; 9 nucleotides line up with TRBD1. CDR3 size: 17 residues. Germline trimming cut 2 bases from V and 3 bases from J; bases unmatched to any gene: 11. Germline values: CDR1 SNHLY, CDR2 FYNNEI. The CDR3 here is CASSEFGDRVTFYEQYF. The CDR3, as DNA: TGTGCCAGCAGTGAATTCGGGGACAGGGTCACCTTCTACGAGCAGTACTTC.

This chain links TRBV6-5 with TRBJ2-7; D might be TRBD2 (7 bases). The CDR3 spans 13 residues. V was cut by 7 bases and J by 6 bases, with 16 bases left in between. Germline lookup yields CDR1 MNHEY and CDR2 SVGAGI. The CDR3, as DNA: TGTGCCAGCACCATTATTAGGGGGGGCGAGCAGTACTTC. Translated, it gives CASTIIRGGEQYF.

J is TRBJ1-3 and V is TRBV4-1; no clear D. The V gene's germline CDR1 is MGHRA and CDR2 YSYEKL. CDR3 length: 15 amino acids. Trimming took off 0 bases at V and 0 bases at J, with 6 bases between the two ends. The CDR3 loop reads CASSQESTSGNTIYF. CDR3 coding DNA: TGCGCCAGCAGCCAAGAATCGACCTCTGGAAACACCATATATTTT.

This clone was seen only a few times. This CDR3 is also generated by other DNA sequences in the sample. The chain recombines TRBV5-1 with TRBJ2-1, with D possibly being TRBD2 (6 bases). Trimming cost V 0 bases and J 5 bases, with 9 bases left between them. In germline, CDR1 is SGHRS, CDR2 YFSETQ. The CDR3 contains 14 residues. CDR3 amino acids: CASSLGGGDNEQFF. DNA for the CDR3: TGCGCCAGCAGCTTGGGTGGCGGGGACAATGAGCAGTTCTTC.

The chain employs TRBV27 and TRBJ2-3; D not certain. The V gene's germline CDR1 is MNHEY and CDR2 SMNVEV (reference sequence). The CDR3 covers 15 residues. V was shortened by 4 bases and J by 2 bases, with 13 bases between the two germline ends. The CDR3 nucleotides are TGTGCCAGCAGTTCCGGACGGGTCCTCACAGATACGCAGTATTTT. It codes for CASSSGRVLTDTQYF.

This chain links TRBV5-1 with TRBJ1-4; D call uncertain. The V gene's germline CDR1 is SGHRS and CDR2 YFSETQ. V dropped 5 bases and J dropped 4 bases, with 9 bases sitting between them. The CDR3 sequence is 13 residues long. In DNA, the CDR3 is TGCGCCAGCAGGCCCCGTATTAATGAAAAACTGTTTTTT. Encoded protein: CASRPRINEKLFF.

The CDR3 is CASSLAATFSGANVLTF. The CDR3 nucleotides are TGTGCCAGCAGCTTGGCCGCCACGTTCTCTGGGGCCAACGTCCTGACTTTC. The rearrangement links TRBV5-4 to TRBJ2-6; D call uncertain. CDR1 and CDR2 from the germline V gene are SGHNT and YYREEE (reference sequence). The CDR3 spans 17 residues. The V end was cut by 0 bases, the J end by 0 bases, with 10 bases between.

This clone counts as medium-sized. This chain joins TRBV7-3 and TRBJ2-1, with D perhaps assigned TRBD1 or TRBD2 (7 bases each). V dropped 5 bases and J dropped 9 bases, with 14 bases sitting between them. CDR1 is SGHTA and CDR2 is FQGTGA in the germline V gene. The CDR3 consists of 13 residues. The CDR3, as DNA: TGTGCCAGCAGCCCAGGGGGGGTTAGTGAGCAGTTCTTC. Translating gives CASSPGGVSEQFF.

J is TRBJ1-6 and V is TRBV10-3; 7 positions match TRBD1. The V segment lost 4 bases and the J segment 12 bases; nucleotides outside the gene matches: 9. The CDR3 totals 14 residues. Germline CDR1 is ENHRY and CDR2 is SYGVKD. In DNA, the CDR3 is TGTGCCATCAGTGTCGGGACAGCCGCCGTACCCCTCCACTTT. Its protein is CAISVGTAAVPLHF.

The chain carries TRBV19 and TRBJ2-3; D gene unclear. This CDR3 is 12 amino acids long. CDR1 is LNHDA and CDR2 is SQIVND in the germline V gene (reference sequence). With 5 bases removed from V and 4 bases from J, the gap between germline ends came to 7 bases. CDR3 bases: TGTGCCAGTAGTCTCCTTGCAGATACGCAGTATTTT. This translates into CASSLLADTQYF.

This rearrangement joins TRBV7-8 to TRBJ2-2; tentatively, D is TRBD1 (5 bases). The CDR3 runs 13 residues. Trimming took off 2 bases at V and 6 bases at J, with 7 bases between the two ends. In germline, CDR1 is SGHVS, CDR2 FQNEAQ. CDR3 loop: CASSLLGPGELFF. The CDR3 nucleotides are TGTGCCAGCAGCTTATTGGGGCCCGGGGAGCTGTTTTTT.

This chain uses TRBV19 with TRBJ1-5; D uncertain. Germline assignment: CDR1 LNHDA and CDR2 SQIVND (reference sequence). V lost 5 bases and J lost 3, with 11 bases in between. CDR3 length: 14 amino acids. CDR3 nucleotide sequence: TGTGCCAGTAGTGCCGGGAGACTCAATCAGCCCCAGCATTTT. As protein: CASSAGRLNQPQHF.

The chain is built from TRBV5-1 and TRBJ2-6; TRBD1 agrees at 7 bases. With 2 bases clipped from V and 2 bases from J, the junction kept 13 bases outside the gene matches. CDR1 is SGHRS, CDR2 YFSETQ, per germline. The CDR3 length is 19 residues. The CDR3: CASSFPKTTGDPGANVLTF. The CDR3 nucleotides are TGCGCCAGCAGCTTCCCCAAAACCACAGGGGATCCTGGGGCCAACGTCCTGACTTTC.

This clone was seen only a few times. The chain links TRBV10-1 to TRBJ1-2, with a possible D match to TRBD1 (6 bases). The CDR3 runs 12 residues. The germline gives CDR1 WNHNN, CDR2 SYGVQD (reference sequence). The CDR3 DNA is TGCACTACGGGGGCCTACGGCCGTGGCTACACCTTC. Translation: CTTGAYGRGYTF.

The rearrangement uses TRBV5-4 and TRBJ1-2; D uncertain. CDR1 and CDR2 from the germline V gene are SGHNT and YYREEE (reference sequence). The CDR3 covers 14 residues. Between the trimmed V and J ends, which lost 1 base and 4 bases, there was a span of 11 bases. CDR3 sequence reads: CASSLRWSLYGYTF. In DNA form, the CDR3 reads TGTGCCAGCAGCTTGAGGTGGAGTCTCTATGGCTACACCTTC.

The chain uses TRBV27 and TRBJ2-5, with D hard to call. CDR1 is MNHEY and CDR2 is SMNVEV in the germline V gene (reference sequence). V gave up 2 bases and J gave up 5 bases, with 15 bases separating them. The CDR3 spans 15 residues. CDR3 DNA: TGTGCCAGCAGTTTAAGAGGACCCGTTGGGGAGACCCAGTACTTC. Protein sequence: CASSLRGPVGETQYF.